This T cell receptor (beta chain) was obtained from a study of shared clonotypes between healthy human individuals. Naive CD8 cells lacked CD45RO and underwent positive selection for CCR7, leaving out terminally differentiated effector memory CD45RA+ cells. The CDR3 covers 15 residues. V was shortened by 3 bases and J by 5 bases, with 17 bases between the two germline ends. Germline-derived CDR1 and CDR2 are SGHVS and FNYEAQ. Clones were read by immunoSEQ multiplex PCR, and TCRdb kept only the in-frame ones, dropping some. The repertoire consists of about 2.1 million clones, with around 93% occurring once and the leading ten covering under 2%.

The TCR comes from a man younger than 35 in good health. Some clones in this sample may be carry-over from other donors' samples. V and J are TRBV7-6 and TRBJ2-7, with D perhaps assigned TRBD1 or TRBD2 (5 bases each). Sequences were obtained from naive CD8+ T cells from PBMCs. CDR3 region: CASSLQGAAVDEQYF. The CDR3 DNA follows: TGTGCCAGCAGCTTGCAGGGAGCGGCCGTCGACGAGCAGTACTTC.